These 30 T cell receptor beta chains share one sample of origin, sequenced in a study of T cell repertoires in cytomegalovirus infection. TCRdb used MiXCR to reprocess the reads, holding one entry per CDR3 protein. The sample yields more than 250,000 distinct CDR3 sequences, roughly 13% seen once. The sample consisted of PBMCs. These receptors were taken from a human donor in good health (CMV status not recorded). Some clones in this sample may be carry-over from other donors' samples.

The sample holds a few counts of this clonotype. The CDR3 region has the DNA TGCAGCGTTGGGACCCAAAAGGTGAACACTGAAGCTTTCTTT. This codes for CSVGTQKVNTEAFF. The chain recombines TRBV29-1 with TRBJ1-1; no firm D call. The CDR3 runs 14 residues. CDR1 is SQVTM and CDR2 is ANQGSEA in the germline V gene. Deletions cut 4 bases from V and 0 bases from J, with 12 bases between.

This clonotype was found many times. The J gene is TRBJ2-5, the V gene TRBV7-9; TRBD1 or TRBD2 may be the D gene (5 bases each). V was trimmed by 6 bases and J by 4 bases, leaving 21 bases between them. Per the germline V gene, CDR1 is SEHNR and CDR2 is FQNEAQ (reference sequence). The CDR3 is made up of 16 amino acids. CDR3 residues: CASSTTIVGEPETQYF. The CDR3 region has the DNA TGTGCCAGCAGTACGACCATCGTGGGGGAGCCAGAGACCCAGTACTTC.

This chain links TRBV5-1 with TRBJ2-1; 7 nucleotides match TRBD1. Germline CDR1 is SGHRS and CDR2 is YFSETQ. Trimming at V came to 7 bases and at J to 0 bases, leaving 1 base not matched to a gene. CDR3 size: 13 residues. CDR3 in DNA: TGCGCCAGCCGGGACAGCTCCTACAATGAGCAGTTCTTC. It codes for CASRDSSYNEQFF.

As regards this clonotype: This clone may be a read error of a much larger clone one base away. This sequence joins TRBV7-2 and TRBJ1-1; D is unclear. CDR1 and CDR2 (germline): SGHTA, FQGNSA. V was cut by 5 bases and J by 10 bases, with 17 bases left in between. This CDR3 region has 13 residues. The CDR3, as DNA: TGTGCCAGCAGCCTATCGGTAGTTCCTGGAGCTTTCTTT. Its protein product is CASSLSVVPGAFF.

This clonotype was seen more than once but under ten times. This chain connects TRBV20-1 to TRBJ1-4; 7 bases are shared with TRBD1. Trimming at V came to 5 bases and at J to 11 bases, leaving 11 bases not matched to a gene. There are 13 residues in the CDR3. Germline V gene lookup returns CDR1 DFQATT and CDR2 SNEGSKA (reference sequence). The chain's CDR3 is CSAQGVWLGKLFF. DNA of the CDR3: TGCAGTGCTCAGGGGGTCTGGCTTGGGAAACTGTTTTTT.

The chain carries TRBV24-1 and TRBJ2-4, with D hard to call. The CDR3 runs to 15 residues. The V end was cut by 0 bases, the J end by 0 bases, with 5 bases between. CDR1 KGHDR and CDR2 SFDVKD come from the germline V gene. This chain's CDR3 is CATSDLRRAKNIQYF. CDR3 nucleotide sequence: TGTGCCACCAGTGATTTGAGAAGAGCCAAAAACATTCAGTACTTC.

This clonotype was picked up many times. J is TRBJ1-6 and V is TRBV6-1; D may be TRBD1 (5 bases). This CDR3 has 14 amino acids. Germline-derived CDR1 and CDR2 are MNHNS and SASEGT. The germline V and J ends were trimmed by 3 bases and 7 bases, with 10 bases remaining between them. CDR3 loop: CASSEGEENSPLHF. The DNA of the CDR3 is TGTGCCAGCAGTGAGGGGGAAGAGAATTCACCCCTCCACTTT.

This clonotype was seen many times. The rearrangement uses TRBV7-9 and TRBJ2-6; TRBD1 matches at 8 bases. V lost 4 bases and J lost 3; bases outside the gene matches: 2. CDR3 length: 15 residues. The germline V gene encodes CDR1 SEHNR and CDR2 FQNEAQ (reference sequence). For the CDR3, the DNA is TGTGCCAGCAGCTGGACAGGGAATGGGGCCAACGTCCTGACTTTC. It is translated as CASSWTGNGANVLTF.

The CDR3 DNA reads as TGTGCCAGCTCCCAAGACACAGGGGTCAATCAGCCCCAGCATTTT. Protein product: CASSQDTGVNQPQHF. The rearrangement uses TRBV18 and TRBJ1-5; 7 bases agree with TRBD1. CDR3 length: 15 residues. Germline trimming cut 6 bases from V and 3 bases from J; bases unmatched to any gene: 8. Germline lookup yields CDR1 KGHSH and CDR2 LQKENI.

V and J are TRBV7-9 and TRBJ2-5, with unresolved D. Per the germline V gene, CDR1 is SEHNR and CDR2 is FQNEAQ (reference sequence). V lost 4 bases and J 5 bases, leaving 8 bases between the germline ends. This CDR3 region has 12 residues. For the CDR3, the DNA is TGTGCCAGCAGCTCCCACCGGGAGACCCAGTACTTC. This sequence encodes CASSSHRETQYF.

The CDR3 coding sequence is TGTGCCAGCAGCCCCCGCGGAATTAACTCTGGGGCCAACGTCCTGACTTTC. Encoded protein: CASSPRGINSGANVLTF. The genes are TRBV13 and TRBJ2-6; no firm D call. The CDR3 runs to 17 residues. The ends were cut back, 5 bases at V and 0 bases at J, with 14 bases in the middle. In germline, CDR1 is PRHDT, CDR2 FYEKMQ (reference sequence).

This clonotype was seen repeatedly, ten times or more. The chain employs TRBV7-9 and TRBJ2-7; D uncertain. This CDR3 is 11 amino acids long. Germline values: CDR1 SEHNR, CDR2 FQNEAQ (reference sequence). V lost 1 base to trimming and J lost 7 bases, with 5 bases between them. CDR3 sequence (DNA): TGTGCCAGCAGCTTAGGGGTAGAGCAGTACTTC. Translating gives CASSLGVEQYF.

This clonotype showed up just a few times. The chain uses TRBV6-1 and TRBJ2-2, with D possibly TRBD1 on 6 matching bases. V was shortened by 5 bases and J by 5 bases, with 9 bases between the two germline ends. The CDR3 extends over 13 amino acids. Germline V gene lookup returns CDR1 MNHNS and CDR2 SASEGT. The CDR3 protein is CASSYRVTGELFF. In DNA, the CDR3 is TGTGCCAGCAGTTACAGGGTTACCGGGGAGCTGTTTTTT.

This clonotype was picked up many times. The V gene is TRBV5-4, the J gene TRBJ2-1; no definite D call. CDR3 length equals 16 residues. Germline V gives CDR1 SGHNT, CDR2 YYREEE (reference sequence). V was pared by 0 bases and J by 4 bases, with 14 bases between. CDR3: CASSLAPATSYNEQFF. The DNA for the CDR3 is TGTGCCAGCAGCTTGGCGCCAGCTACTTCATACAATGAGCAGTTCTTC.

CDR3 sequence: CASSRSRVTYEQYF. The CDR3 nucleotides are TGTGCCAGCAGCCGCTCTCGGGTTACCTACGAGCAGTACTTC. This rearrangement joins TRBV6-8 to TRBJ2-7; no definite D call. Per the germline V gene, CDR1 is MNHGY and CDR2 is SAAAGT. CDR3 length: 14 amino acids. V lost 6 bases and J 2 bases, leaving 14 bases between the germline ends.

The chain carries TRBV29-1 and TRBJ2-5; perhaps D is TRBD1 or TRBD2 (7 bases each). Between the trimmed V and J ends, which lost 2 bases and 3 bases, there was a span of 13 bases. The germline gives CDR1 SQVTM, CDR2 ANQGSEA. The CDR3 contains 14 residues. This chain's CDR3 is CSVEPAGGEETQYF. DNA for the CDR3: TGCAGCGTTGAACCGGCAGGGGGGGAAGAGACCCAGTACTTC.

This clonotype was recorded at least ten times. The chain recombines TRBV7-3 with TRBJ2-6; 9 bases line up with TRBD1. V lost 1 base and J lost 0; bases outside the gene matches: 7. The germline V gene has CDR1 SGHTA and CDR2 FQGTGA. CDR3 length: 19 amino acids. DNA for the CDR3: TGTGCCAGCAGCTTAAAATCCGGGACAGGGACCTCTGGGGCCAACGTCCTGACTTTC. Its translation: CASSLKSGTGTSGANVLTF.

Worth noting for this clonotype: One end of the junction fails to match germline, which may point to a read error. The chain couples TRBV25-1 to TRBJ1-1; perhaps TRBD1 as D (6 bases). The CDR3 has 11 residues. Germline V gene sequence: CDR1 MGHDK, CDR2 SYGVNS. The DNA for the CDR3 is TGTGCCAGCTCACCGGGACAAGGGGAATTTTTT. It specifies CASSPGQGEFF.

V is TRBV4-2 and J is TRBJ1-1, with D possibly matching TRBD1 (5 bases). Trimming took off 2 bases at V and 5 bases at J, with 18 bases between the two ends. Germline lookup yields CDR1 LGHNA and CDR2 YNFKEQ. CDR3 length: 16 residues. CDR3 protein: CASSQIGPTGRTEAFF. Here the CDR3 DNA reads TGTGCCAGCAGCCAAATAGGGCCCACGGGGCGGACTGAAGCTTTCTTT.

The rearrangement joins TRBV7-2 to TRBJ2-7, with TRBD1 as a possible D gene (6 bases). This CDR3 has 14 amino acids. The V gene lost 6 bases and the J gene lost 3 bases, with 15 bases spanning the gap. Germline CDR1 and CDR2: SGHTA and FQGNSA. The CDR3 DNA sequence: TGTGCCAGCAGACCTACCACAGGGAACTACGAGCAGTACTTC. The encoded protein is CASRPTTGNYEQYF.

This clonotype was counted at least ten times. The gene calls are TRBV27 and TRBJ1-4, with 8 positions matching TRBD1. V dropped 1 base and J dropped 6; count of bases not matched to a gene: 13. This CDR3 region has 18 residues. CDR1 and CDR2 from the germline V gene are MNHEY and SMNVEV (reference sequence). In DNA form, the CDR3 reads TGTGCCAGCAGTTTATTCCGGGACAGGCCTTTGACCGATGAAAAACTGTTTTTT. Translating gives CASSLFRDRPLTDEKLFF.

This clonotype was observed a few times. The chain couples TRBV28 to TRBJ1-1; D possibly corresponds to TRBD1 (5 bases). The CDR3 is made up of 11 amino acids. V was trimmed by 4 bases and J by 6 bases, leaving 6 bases between them. Germline CDR1 is MDHEN and CDR2 is SYDVKM. The CDR3 spells CASSWGAEAFF. The CDR3 coding sequence is TGTGCCAGCAGTTGGGGGGCTGAAGCTTTCTTT. The full variable domain, rest sourced from reference TRBV28 and TRBJ1-1, is DVKVTQSSRYLVKRTGEKVFLECVQDMDHENMFWYRQDPGLGLRLIYFSYDVKMKEKGDIPEGYSVSREKKERFSLILESASTNQTSMYLCASSWGAEAFFGQGTRLTVV.

This clonotype showed up many times. The CDR3 spells CASSISTSGRSYEQYF. The DNA of the CDR3 is TGTGCCAGCAGTATCTCGACTAGCGGGAGATCCTACGAGCAGTACTTC. The chain joins TRBV27 to TRBJ2-7, with TRBD2 matching 12 bases. Germline loops: CDR1 MNHEY, CDR2 SMNVEV (reference sequence). This CDR3 spans 16 amino acids. The V segment lost 5 bases and the J segment 1 base; nucleotides outside the gene matches: 6.

This clonotype showed up just a few times. This chain links TRBV20-1 with TRBJ2-1; D not resolved. The germline CDR1 and CDR2 sequences are DFQATT and SNEGSKA (reference sequence). The CDR3 loop spans 14 amino acids. Trimming shortened V by 2 bases and J by 0 bases, and 8 bases separated the two germline ends. The CDR3 protein is CSARLPSSYNEQFF. The DNA for the CDR3 is TGCAGTGCTAGATTGCCCAGCTCCTACAATGAGCAGTTCTTC.

The chain uses TRBV28 and TRBJ1-1, with a tentative D call TRBD1 (5 bases). Germline V lookup: CDR1 MDHEN, CDR2 SYDVKM. This CDR3 spans 17 amino acids. Trimming left V 4 bases short and J 2 bases short, with 20 bases between. In DNA, the CDR3 is TGTGCCAGCAGTTCCTCGACCGGGAGCCAGGGAAACACTGAAGCTTTCTTT. Its protein is CASSSSTGSQGNTEAFF.

This clonotype was counted only a few times. The gene calls are TRBV19 and TRBJ1-2; D remains ambiguous. This CDR3 is 14 amino acids long. Germline CDR1 reads LNHDA; CDR2 reads SQIVND (reference sequence). V was clipped by 6 bases and J by 8 bases, with 19 bases between them. The CDR3: CASRPGRATWGYTF. CDR3 nucleotides: TGTGCCAGTAGGCCTGGGCGAGCGACATGGGGCTACACCTTC.

This clonotype was counted only a few times. The chain combines TRBV12-3 or TRBV12-4 with TRBJ2-3, with D tentatively TRBD1 or TRBD2 (6 bases each). The CDR3 sequence is 15 residues long. V dropped 6 bases and J dropped 3 bases, with 16 bases sitting between them. This CDR3 reads CASSYPRGRTDTQYF. CDR3 bases: TGTGCCAGCAGCTACCCACGGGGGCGGACAGATACGCAGTATTTT.

This clonotype was seen a handful of times. This rearrangement joins TRBV28 to TRBJ2-3; D remains unclear. This CDR3 is 15 amino acids long. Germline V gene sequence: CDR1 MDHEN, CDR2 SYDVKM. The germline V and J ends were trimmed by 2 bases and 1 base, with 10 bases remaining between them. CDR3 region: CASSLSAPRTDTQYF. CDR3 DNA: TGTGCCAGCAGTTTAAGCGCTCCCCGCACAGATACGCAGTATTTT.

The genes are TRBV7-9 and TRBJ1-1; D is ambiguous. CDR3 length: 13 amino acids. The V end was cut by 6 bases, the J end by 4 bases, with 12 bases between. The germline V gene has CDR1 SEHNR and CDR2 FQNEAQ (reference sequence). As DNA, the CDR3 is TGTGCCAGCAGTAAGGAGGCGGGCACTGAAGCTTTCTTT. It encodes CASSKEAGTEAFF.

The sample holds a few counts of this clonotype. The chain employs TRBV4-1 and TRBJ1-1, with 7 bases fitting TRBD1. The ends lost 0 bases at V and 0 bases at J; junction bases unmatched: 7. The CDR3 covers 17 residues. CDR1 is MGHRA and CDR2 is YSYEKL in the germline V gene. Written as DNA, the CDR3 is TGCGCCAGCAGCCAAGATACAAGGGGGCCATTGAACACTGAAGCTTTCTTT. Protein product: CASSQDTRGPLNTEAFF.